This TCR beta chain was sequenced in a study of CD8+ T cells in alopecia areata. As for the study in general: Oral tofacitinib (5 to 10 mg twice daily) was administered to treated patients.

In each case, RNA was isolated and then reverse transcribed into cDNA as the sequencing template. TCRdb keeps only in-frame clones here, not all; method: immunoSEQ multiplex PCR. The sample lists around 4,100 clones, 69% occurring once. The sample's treatment: oral pan-JAK inhibitor, 5-10 mg twice daily. Peripheral blood samples and lesional scalp punch biopsies were obtained from alopecia areata patients. The CDR3 length is 15 residues. Trimming removed 8 bases from V and 7 bases from J; junction bases left unmatched: 12. The germline gives CDR1 ENHRY, CDR2 SYGVKD. Details on this clone: Its antigen is undetermined.

Findings of the study overall: Compared with normal scalp, lesional scalp had higher clonality and more expanded CD8+ clones.

This chain joins TRBV10-3 and TRBJ1-1, with 11 bases lining up with TRBD1. The starting material was skin, obtained at week 24, from a patient treated with tofacitinib. The source is a human donor with alopecia areata. CDR3 protein: CAISRQGQGEGEAFF. CDR3 DNA sequence: TGTGCCATCTCAAGGCAGGGACAGGGGGAGGGTGAAGCTTTCTTT.